The T cell receptor beta chain under discussion was sequenced for a study of blood T cell repertoires in COVID-19. CDR3 length equals 17 residues. Libraries were prepared by immunoSEQ multiplex PCR; TCRdb keeps only in-frame clonotypes and omits some of them. Of over 200,000 clones detected, approximately 84% appear once; the ten largest clones hold 15%. V usage is TRBV21-1 and J usage is TRBJ2-6; the D call TRBD1 from the table was never checked on the DNA. TRBV21-1 has pseudogene status. Sequenced input: PBMCs or T cells enriched from blood (not recorded which). The receptor was isolated from a man younger than 30 who had recovered from COVID-19. CDR3 sequence (DNA): TGTGCCAGCAGCAAAACAGGCCCCGACTCTGGGGCCAACGTCCTGACTTTC. Its translation: CASSKTGPDSGANVLTF.